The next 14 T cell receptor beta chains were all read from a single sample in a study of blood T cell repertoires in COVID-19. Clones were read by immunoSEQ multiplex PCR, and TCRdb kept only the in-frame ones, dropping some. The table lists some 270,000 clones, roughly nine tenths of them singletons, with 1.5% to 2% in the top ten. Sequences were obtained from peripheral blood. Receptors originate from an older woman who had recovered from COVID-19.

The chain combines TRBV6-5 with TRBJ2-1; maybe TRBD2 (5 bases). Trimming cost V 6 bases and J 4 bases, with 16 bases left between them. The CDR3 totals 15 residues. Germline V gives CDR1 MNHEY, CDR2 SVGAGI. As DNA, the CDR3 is TGTGCCAGCAGCCTACAGAGGGCAGCATACAATGAGCAGTTCTTC. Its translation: CASSLQRAAYNEQFF.

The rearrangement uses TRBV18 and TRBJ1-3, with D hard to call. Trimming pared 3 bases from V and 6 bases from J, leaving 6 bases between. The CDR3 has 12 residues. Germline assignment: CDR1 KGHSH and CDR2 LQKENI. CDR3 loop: CASSPRENTIYF. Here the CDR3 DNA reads TGTGCCAGCTCACCGCGGGAAAACACCATATATTTT.

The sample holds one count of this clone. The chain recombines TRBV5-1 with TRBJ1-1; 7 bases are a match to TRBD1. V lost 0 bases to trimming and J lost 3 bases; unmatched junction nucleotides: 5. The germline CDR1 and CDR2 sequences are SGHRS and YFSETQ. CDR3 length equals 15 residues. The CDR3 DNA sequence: TGCGCCAGCAGCTTGGGGGGTCAGGGGGACACTGAAGCTTTCTTT. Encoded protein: CASSLGGQGDTEAFF. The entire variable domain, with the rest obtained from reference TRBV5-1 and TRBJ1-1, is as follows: KAGVTQTPRYLIKTRGQQVTLSCSPISGHRSVSWYQQTPGQGLQFLFEYFSETQRNKGNFPGRFSGRQFSNSRSEMNVSTLELGDSALYLCASSLGGQGDTEAFFGQGTRLTVV.

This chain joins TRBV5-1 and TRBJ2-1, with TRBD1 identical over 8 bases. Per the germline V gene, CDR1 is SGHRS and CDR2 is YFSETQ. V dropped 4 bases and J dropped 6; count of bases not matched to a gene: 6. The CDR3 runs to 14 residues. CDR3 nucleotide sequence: TGCGCCAGCAGCATCCTCGGACAGGGCAATGAGCAGTTCTTC. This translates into CASSILGQGNEQFF.

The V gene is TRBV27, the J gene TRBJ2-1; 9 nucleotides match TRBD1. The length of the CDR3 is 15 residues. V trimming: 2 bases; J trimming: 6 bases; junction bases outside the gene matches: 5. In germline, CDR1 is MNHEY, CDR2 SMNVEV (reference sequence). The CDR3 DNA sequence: TGTGCCAGCAGTTTAAACAGGGGGCGCGGCAATGAGCAGTTCTTC. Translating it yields CASSLNRGRGNEQFF.

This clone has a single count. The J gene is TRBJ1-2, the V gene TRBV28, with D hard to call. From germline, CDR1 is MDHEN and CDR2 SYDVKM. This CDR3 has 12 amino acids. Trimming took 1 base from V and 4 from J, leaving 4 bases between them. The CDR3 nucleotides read TGTGCCAGCAGTTTATCCAGCTATGGCTACACCTTC. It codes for CASSLSSYGYTF.

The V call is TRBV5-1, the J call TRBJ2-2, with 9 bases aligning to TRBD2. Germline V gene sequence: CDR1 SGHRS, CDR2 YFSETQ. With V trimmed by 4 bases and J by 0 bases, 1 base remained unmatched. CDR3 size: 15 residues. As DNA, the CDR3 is TGCGCCAGCAGCATAGCGGGGGCGAACACCGGGGAGCTGTTTTTT. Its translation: CASSIAGANTGELFF.

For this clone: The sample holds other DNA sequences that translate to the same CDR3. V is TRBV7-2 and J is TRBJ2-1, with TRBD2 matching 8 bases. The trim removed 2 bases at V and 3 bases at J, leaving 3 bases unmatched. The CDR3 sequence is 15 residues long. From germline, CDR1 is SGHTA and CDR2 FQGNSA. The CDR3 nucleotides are TGTGCCAGCAGCTTAAGCGGGGGCTTCTACAATGAGCAGTTCTTC. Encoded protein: CASSLSGGFYNEQFF.

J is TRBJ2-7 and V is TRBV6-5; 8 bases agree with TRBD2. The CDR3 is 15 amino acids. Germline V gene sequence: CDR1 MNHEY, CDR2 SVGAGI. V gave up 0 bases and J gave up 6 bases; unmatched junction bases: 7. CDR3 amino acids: CASSYSTGLVSEQYF. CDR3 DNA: TGTGCCAGCAGTTACTCGACGGGACTAGTCAGCGAGCAGTACTTC.

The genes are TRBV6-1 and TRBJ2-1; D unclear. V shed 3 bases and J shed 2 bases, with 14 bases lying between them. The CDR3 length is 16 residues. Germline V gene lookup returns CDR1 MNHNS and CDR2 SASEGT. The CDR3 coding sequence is TGTGCCAGCAGTGATTTAGGCGGCTCTCCCTACAATGAGCAGTTCTTC. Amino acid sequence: CASSDLGGSPYNEQFF.

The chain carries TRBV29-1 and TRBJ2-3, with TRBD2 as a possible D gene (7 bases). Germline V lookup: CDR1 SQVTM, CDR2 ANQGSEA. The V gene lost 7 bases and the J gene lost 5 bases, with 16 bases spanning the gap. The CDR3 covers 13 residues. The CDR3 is CSAEGGVGDTQYF. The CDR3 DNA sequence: TGCAGCGCCGAAGGGGGGGTTGGAGATACGCAGTATTTT.

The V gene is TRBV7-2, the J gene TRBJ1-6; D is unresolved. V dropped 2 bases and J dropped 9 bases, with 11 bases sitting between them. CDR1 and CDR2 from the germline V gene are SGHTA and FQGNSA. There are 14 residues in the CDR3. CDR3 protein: CASSLNHRGSPLHF. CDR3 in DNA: TGTGCCAGCAGCTTAAACCACCGGGGTTCACCCCTCCACTTT.

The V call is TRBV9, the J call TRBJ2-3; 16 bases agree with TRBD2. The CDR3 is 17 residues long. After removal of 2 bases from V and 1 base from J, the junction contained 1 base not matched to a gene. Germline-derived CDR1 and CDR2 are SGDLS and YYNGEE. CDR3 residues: CASSVGTSGGGTDTQYF. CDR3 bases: TGTGCCAGCAGCGTTGGGACTAGCGGGGGGGGCACAGATACGCAGTATTTT.

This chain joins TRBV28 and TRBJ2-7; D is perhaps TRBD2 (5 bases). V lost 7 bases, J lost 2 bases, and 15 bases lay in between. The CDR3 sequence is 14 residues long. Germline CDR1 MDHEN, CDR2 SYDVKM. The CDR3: CASISAKRTYEQYF. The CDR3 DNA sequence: TGTGCCAGCATCTCCGCGAAGCGGACCTACGAGCAGTACTTC.